The 9 T cell receptor beta chains below were found in one sample sequenced in a study of Ad26.COV2.S vaccination and SARS-CoV-2 variants. Treatment indicated: roughly 19 received Ad26.COV2.S at low or high dose, single or two shots; several received placebo; per-sample allocation not given. Samples were taken on day 63 after the first vaccine or placebo injection. Method: immunoSEQ multiplex PCR; TCRdb's copy keeps in-frame clones and lacks some. The repertoire holds about 370,000 clones, with around nine tenths as singletons. The sample here was peripheral blood, taken in a trial of Ad26.COV2.S vaccine versus placebo. The receptors originated from a person between 18 and 65 years old who received the Ad26.COV2.S COVID-19 vaccine or a placebo.

The chain uses TRBV28 and TRBJ2-3; 9 positions agree with TRBD1. The CDR3 totals 15 residues. The V segment lost 5 bases and the J segment 2 bases; nucleotides outside the gene matches: 5. The V gene's germline CDR1 is MDHEN and CDR2 SYDVKM. The DNA of the CDR3 is TGTGCCAGCAGTCGCGGACAGGGGAACACAGATACGCAGTATTTT. Translating it yields CASSRGQGNTDTQYF. The full variable domain, its missing parts supplied by reference TRBV28 and TRBJ2-3, is DVKVTQSSRYLVKRTGEKVFLECVQDMDHENMFWYRQDPGLGLRLIYFSYDVKMKEKGDIPEGYSVSREKKERFSLILESASTNQTSMYLCASSRGQGNTDTQYFGPGTRLTVL.

The J gene is TRBJ2-7, the V gene TRBV6-5, with 8 nucleotides matching TRBD1. V gave up 1 base and J gave up 5 bases; unmatched junction bases: 4. The CDR3 covers 14 residues. Germline V gene lookup returns CDR1 MNHEY and CDR2 SVGAGI. CDR3 DNA: TGTGCCAGCAGTTACTACAGGGGGGCCGACGAGCAGTACTTC. Translating gives CASSYYRGADEQYF.

The chain employs TRBV5-6 and TRBJ2-1; no clear D gene. Germline CDR1 SGHDT, CDR2 YYEEEE. This CDR3 spans 15 amino acids. Trimming took off 0 bases at V and 7 bases at J, with 14 bases between the two ends. The CDR3 DNA follows: TGTGCCAGCAGCTTGGGGCAACTAAGGGATAATGAGCAGTTCTTC. Its translation is CASSLGQLRDNEQFF.

The J gene is TRBJ2-5, the V gene TRBV11-3; D is perhaps TRBD1 (6 bases). Deletions cut 1 base from V and 1 base from J, with 10 bases between. Germline V gene lookup returns CDR1 SGHNT and CDR2 YENEEA. The CDR3 is made up of 15 amino acids. The CDR3 loop reads CASSLGLGAQETQYF. The CDR3 DNA reads TGTGCCAGCAGCTTAGGTTTGGGGGCCCAAGAGACCCAGTACTTC. The full variable domain, its missing parts supplied by reference TRBV11-3 and TRBJ2-5, is EAGVVQSPRYKIIEKKQPVAFWCNPISGHNTLYWYLQNLGQGPELLIRYENEEAVDDSQLPKDRFSAERLKGVDSTLKIQPAELGDSAVYLCASSLGLGAQETQYFGPGTRLLVL.

The chain employs TRBV29-1 and TRBJ1-5; D gene ambiguous. The CDR3 is 12 amino acids. Trimming took 6 bases from V and 5 from J, leaving 11 bases between them. From germline, CDR1 is SQVTM and CDR2 ANQGSEA. Written as DNA, the CDR3 is TGCAGCGTCCGGACGGGTGATCAGCCCCAGCATTTT. This codes for CSVRTGDQPQHF.

The chain recombines TRBV5-1 with TRBJ1-4, with 9 bases fitting TRBD1. V lost 4 bases to trimming and J lost 7 bases; unmatched junction nucleotides: 8. The CDR3 loop spans 15 amino acids. Germline V lookup: CDR1 SGHRS, CDR2 YFSETQ. CDR3 coding DNA: TGCGCCAGCAGCCTATCCGGGACAGGGCTTGAAAAACTGTTTTTT. Protein sequence: CASSLSGTGLEKLFF.

As concerns this clone: Other DNA sequences of this sample code for an identical CDR3. This chain uses TRBV7-9 with TRBJ1-1; D gene unclear. The germline V gene encodes CDR1 SEHNR and CDR2 FQNEAQ (reference sequence). V was shortened by 1 base and J by 0 bases, with 3 bases between the two germline ends. This CDR3 has 13 amino acids. In DNA form, the CDR3 reads TGTGCCAGCAGCTTAGACATGAACACTGAAGCTTTCTTT. Residues: CASSLDMNTEAFF.

V and J are TRBV18 and TRBJ2-7; TRBD1 matches 7 bases. V shed 3 bases, J shed 6 bases, and the junction held 8 bases outside the gene matches. The CDR3 has 14 residues. Germline V gene sequence: CDR1 KGHSH, CDR2 LQKENI. The CDR3 bases are TGTGCCAGCTCACCTTCCGGGACAGATGTCGAGCAGTACTTC. Translating gives CASSPSGTDVEQYF. Combining the CDR3 with reference TRBV18 and TRBJ2-7 gives the whole variable domain NAGVMQNPRHLVRRRGQEARLRCSPMKGHSHVYWYRQLPEEGLKFMVYLQKENIIDESGMPKERFSAEFPKEGPSILRIQQVVRGDSAAYFCASSPSGTDVEQYFGPGTRLTVT.

The chain joins TRBV30 to TRBJ2-7, with D uncertain. There are 12 residues in the CDR3. V lost 0 bases and J 6 bases, leaving 9 bases between the germline ends. Germline CDR1 GTSNPN, CDR2 SVGIG (reference sequence). The CDR3 sequence: CAWSVDMGEQYF. In DNA form, the CDR3 reads TGTGCCTGGAGTGTTGATATGGGCGAGCAGTACTTC.